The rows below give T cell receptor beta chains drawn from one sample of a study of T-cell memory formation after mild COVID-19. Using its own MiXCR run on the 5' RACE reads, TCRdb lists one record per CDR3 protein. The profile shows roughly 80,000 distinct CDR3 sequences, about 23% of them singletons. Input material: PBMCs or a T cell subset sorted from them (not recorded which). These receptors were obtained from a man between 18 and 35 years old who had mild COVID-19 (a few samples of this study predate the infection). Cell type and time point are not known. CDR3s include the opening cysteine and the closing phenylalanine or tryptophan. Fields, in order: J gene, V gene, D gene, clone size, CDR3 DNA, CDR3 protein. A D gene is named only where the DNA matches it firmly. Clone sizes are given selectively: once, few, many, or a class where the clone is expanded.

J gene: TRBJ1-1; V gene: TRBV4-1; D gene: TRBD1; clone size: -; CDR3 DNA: TGCGCCAGCAGCCAAGACGGGGGACAGGGAGCTTTCTTT; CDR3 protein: CASSQDGGQGAFF
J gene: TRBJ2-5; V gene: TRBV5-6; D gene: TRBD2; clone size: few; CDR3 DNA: TGTGCCAGCAGCCGAAATTTGGCAGCGGGGCTTCGAGAGACCCAGTACTTC; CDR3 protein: CASSRNLAAGLRETQYF
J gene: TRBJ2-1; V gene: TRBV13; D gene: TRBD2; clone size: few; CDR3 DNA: TGTGCCAGCAGCCTTTCAGCGGGGGGTTTCGGTGAGCAGTTCTTC; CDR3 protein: CASSLSAGGFGEQFF
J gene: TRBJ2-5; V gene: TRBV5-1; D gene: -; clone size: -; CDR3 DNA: TGCGCCAGCAGCGCCTACGGGGCCGACCAAGAGACCCAGTACTTC; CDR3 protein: CASSAYGADQETQYF
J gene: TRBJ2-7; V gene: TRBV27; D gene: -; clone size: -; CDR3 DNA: TGTGCCAGCAGAAGGACTGTCCTCGCCTACGAGCAGTACTTC; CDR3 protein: CASRRTVLAYEQYF
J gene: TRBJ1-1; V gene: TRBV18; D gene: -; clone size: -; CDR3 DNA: TGTGCCAGCTCGCATCCGGAACAGGGGAACACTGAAGCTTTCTTT; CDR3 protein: CASSHPEQGNTEAFF
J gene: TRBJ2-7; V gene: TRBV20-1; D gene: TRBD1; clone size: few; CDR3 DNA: TGCAGTGCCTCCATTGGACAGGGCTACGAGCAGTACTTC; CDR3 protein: CSASIGQGYEQYF
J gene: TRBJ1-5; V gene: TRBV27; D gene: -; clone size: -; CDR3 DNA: TGTGCCAGCAGGCCCGGGGTCGATAGCAATCAGCCCCAGCATTTT; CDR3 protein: CASRPGVDSNQPQHF
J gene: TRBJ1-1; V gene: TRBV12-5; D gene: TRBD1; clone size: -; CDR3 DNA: TGTGCTAGTGGTTTTGGGACAGGGATCACTGAAGCTTTCTTT; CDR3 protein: CASGFGTGITEAFF
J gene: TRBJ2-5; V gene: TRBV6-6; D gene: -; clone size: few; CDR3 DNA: TGTGCCAGCACCCCTTGGGTCCAAGAGACCCAGTACTTC; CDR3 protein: CASTPWVQETQYF
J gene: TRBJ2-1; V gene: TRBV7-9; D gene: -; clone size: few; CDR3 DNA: TGTGCCAGCAGCTTTCTGGGGTCCTACAATGAGCAGTTCTTC; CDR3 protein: CASSFLGSYNEQFF
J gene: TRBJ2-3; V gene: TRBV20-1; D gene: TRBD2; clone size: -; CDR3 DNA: TGCAGTGCTAGGACTAGCGGGTTTGGCACAGATACGCAGTATTTT; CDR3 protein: CSARTSGFGTDTQYF
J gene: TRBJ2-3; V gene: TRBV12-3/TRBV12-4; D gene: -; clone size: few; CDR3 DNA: TGTGCCAGCAGTTTTTTCGGCCTCCCTAGCACAGATACGCAGTATTTT; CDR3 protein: CASSFFGLPSTDTQYF
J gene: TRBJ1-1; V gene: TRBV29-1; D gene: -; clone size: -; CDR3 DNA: TGCAGCGTTGTGAACACTGAAGCTTTCTTT; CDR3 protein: CSVVNTEAFF
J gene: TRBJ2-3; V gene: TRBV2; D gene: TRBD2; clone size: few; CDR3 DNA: TGTGCCAGCAGTGAAAACGTCGGGACTAGAGCTAGCACAGATACGCAGTATTTT; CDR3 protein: CASSENVGTRASTDTQYF
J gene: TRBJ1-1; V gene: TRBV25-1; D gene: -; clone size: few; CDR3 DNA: TGTGCCAGCGGGGGGCACGAAGCTTTCTTT; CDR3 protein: CASGGHEAFF
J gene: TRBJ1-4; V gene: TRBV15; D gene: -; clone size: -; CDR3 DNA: TGTGCCACCAGCGGCCGAACAGGTTTTAAAGATGAAAAACTGTTTTTT; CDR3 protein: CATSGRTGFKDEKLFF
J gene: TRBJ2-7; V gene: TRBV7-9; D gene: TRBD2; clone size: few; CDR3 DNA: TGTGCCAGCAGCTCTCCGGGGGGCTACGAGCAGTACTTC; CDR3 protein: CASSSPGGYEQYF
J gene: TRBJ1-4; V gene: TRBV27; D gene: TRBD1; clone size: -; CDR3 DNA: TGTGCCAGCAGCTGGGGGACAGGGGGTGAAAAACTGTTTTTT; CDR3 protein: CASSWGTGGEKLFF
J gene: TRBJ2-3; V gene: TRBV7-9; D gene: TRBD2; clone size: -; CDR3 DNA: TGTGCCAGCAGCTTAAGCGGGGGGACAGATACGCAGTATTTT; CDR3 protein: CASSLSGGTDTQYF
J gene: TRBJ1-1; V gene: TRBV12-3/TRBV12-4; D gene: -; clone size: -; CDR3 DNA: TGTGCCAGCAGTTCGACAACCCCCAGGGTAATGAACACTGAAGCTTTCTTT; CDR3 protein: CASSSTTPRVMNTEAFF
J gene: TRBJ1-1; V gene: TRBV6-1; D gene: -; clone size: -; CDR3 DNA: TGTGCCAGCATATCTTGGACTGAAGCTTTCTTT; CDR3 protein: CASISWTEAFF
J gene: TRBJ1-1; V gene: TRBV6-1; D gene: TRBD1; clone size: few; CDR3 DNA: TGTGCCAGCAGTCCACAGGGGGCAGAGAACACTGAAGCTTTCTTT; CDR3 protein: CASSPQGAENTEAFF
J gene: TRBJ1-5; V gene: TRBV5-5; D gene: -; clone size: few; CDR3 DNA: TGTGCCAGCAGCTTGGGCGCAGGGGCTTCGCAGCCCCAGCATTTT; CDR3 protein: CASSLGAGASQPQHF
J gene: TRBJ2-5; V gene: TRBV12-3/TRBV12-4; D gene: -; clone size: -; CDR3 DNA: TGTGCCAGCAGTTTAGCACAAGAGACCCAGTACTTC; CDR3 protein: CASSLAQETQYF